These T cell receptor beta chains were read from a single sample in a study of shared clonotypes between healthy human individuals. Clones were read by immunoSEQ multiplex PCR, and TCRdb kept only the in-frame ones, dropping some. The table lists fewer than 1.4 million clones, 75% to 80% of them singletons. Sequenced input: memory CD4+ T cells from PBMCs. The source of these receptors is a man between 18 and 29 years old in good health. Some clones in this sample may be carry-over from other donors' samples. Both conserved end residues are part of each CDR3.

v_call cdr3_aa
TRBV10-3 CAIRSPGLDSYEQYF
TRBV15 CATSRLGQGRGYTF
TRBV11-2 CASSLDGVWAFF
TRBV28 CASRPGGATGNTIYF
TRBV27 CASSLGGQGAGRGQELFF
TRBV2 CASTNSDTQYF
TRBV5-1 CASSLVLPSTEAFF
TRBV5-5 CASSGGSRNYGYTF
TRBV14 CASSFGWDEQYF
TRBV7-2 CASSLIPLDYGYTF
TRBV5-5 CASSPGTGGRPQHF
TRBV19 CASATGSGANVLTF
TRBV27 CASKVGSIMNTEAFF
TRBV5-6 CASSSLQGAGNTEAFF
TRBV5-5 CASSLRGIGELFF
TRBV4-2 CASSPGLAGEFDYEQYF
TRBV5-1 CASSKSDTEAFF
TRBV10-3 CAATDGYEQYF
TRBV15 CATSSWLAINEQFF
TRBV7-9 CASSLAGQSEKLFF
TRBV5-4 CASSLGTSGRSNEQFF
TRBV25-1 CASSEGWLFAGVSSEQFF
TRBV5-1 CASSSVRAADYEQYF
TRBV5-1 CASSDQPGTGAATNEKLFF
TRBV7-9 CASSDISYNEQFF
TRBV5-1 CASSPTGYYGYTF
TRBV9 CASSVFEQPKTNYGYTF
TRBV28 CASRPGGGTDTQYF
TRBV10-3 CAISGLAGAYEQYF
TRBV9 CASSATSGRYNEQFF
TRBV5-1 CASSRGTSGIGEQYF
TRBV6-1 CASSGDLVHTTNEKLFF
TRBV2 CASKLGGGNEQFF
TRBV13 CASSLGAETDLGNTIYF
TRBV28 CASTLRAGIPGVDEQFF
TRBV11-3 CASSIEEGSPLHF
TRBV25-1 CASSEWTAYNEQFF
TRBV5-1 CATRGGPYNEQFF
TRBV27 CASSIRRGDNEQFF
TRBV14 CASSPQGSGRRSGELFF
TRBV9 CASSAGTGDTQYF
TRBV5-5 CASSLVPGRNQPQHF
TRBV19 CASSIGGGYSTGELFF
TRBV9 CASSPRERGTDTQYF
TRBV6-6 CASSQTGTGGPEQYF
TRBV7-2 CASSARRGPYEQYF
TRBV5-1 CASSFGGIGTEPQHF
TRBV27 CASRPLNTGELFF
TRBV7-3 CASSLGAGSGANVLTF
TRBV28 CASSTTSGQYEQYF
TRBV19 CASRRAGTGGSVNYGYTF
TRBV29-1 CSVILAGANEQYF
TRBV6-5 CASSEGQGSQPQHF
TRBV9 CASSVAGQSEAFF
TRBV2 CASSADTGTGERFF